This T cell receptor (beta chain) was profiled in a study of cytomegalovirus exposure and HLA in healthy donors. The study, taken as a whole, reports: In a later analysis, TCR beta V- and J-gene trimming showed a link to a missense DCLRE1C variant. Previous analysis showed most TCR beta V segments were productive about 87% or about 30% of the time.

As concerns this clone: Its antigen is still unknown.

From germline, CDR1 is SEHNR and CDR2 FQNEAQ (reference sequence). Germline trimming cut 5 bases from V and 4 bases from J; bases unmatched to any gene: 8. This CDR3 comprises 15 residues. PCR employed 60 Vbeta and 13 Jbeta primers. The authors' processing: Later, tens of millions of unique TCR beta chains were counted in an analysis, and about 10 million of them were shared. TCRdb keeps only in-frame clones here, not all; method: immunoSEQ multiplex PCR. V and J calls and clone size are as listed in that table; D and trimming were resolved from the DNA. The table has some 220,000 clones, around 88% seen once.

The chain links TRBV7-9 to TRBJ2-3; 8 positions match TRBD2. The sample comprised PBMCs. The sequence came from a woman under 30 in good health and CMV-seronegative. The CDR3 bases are TGTGCCAGCAGCCCAGGCGGGGGGTGGGCAGATACGCAGTATTTT. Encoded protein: CASSPGGGWADTQYF.